This T cell receptor beta chain appears in the sequencing data of a study of cytomegalovirus exposure and HLA in healthy donors. Points from the study as a whole: Later work found most CMV-associated TCR beta chains apparently HLA-restricted.

Germline CDR1 reads MNHEY; CDR2 reads SMNVEV (reference sequence). With V trimmed by 2 bases and J by 4 bases, 2 bases remained unmatched. This CDR3 has 14 residues. Vbeta (60) and Jbeta (13) primers were used in the PCR. This table comes from immunoSEQ multiplex PCR, and its TCRdb copy is limited to in-frame clones, with some not included. This sample has over 150,000 clones; about 85% occur once, and the top ten carry around 7.2%. For this clone: Its antigen is currently unknown.

Sequencing was carried out using PBMCs. V usage is TRBV27 and J usage is TRBJ1-2; 9 bases are a match to TRBD1. The clonotype was recovered from a man aged 25-40 years in good health and CMV-seropositive. The CDR3 sequence: CASSLRQGGYGYTF. CDR3 bases: TGTGCCAGCAGTTTACGACAGGGGGGCTATGGCTACACCTTC.